These 16 T cell receptor beta chains share one sample of origin, sequenced in a study of metastatic and nonmetastatic thyroid tumors. Not a single patient had been given any form of treatment at any point before undergoing thyroid surgery. TCRdb reprocessed the PCR reads via MiXCR. The sample has some 20,000 clones; under 25% are singletons. The sequenced sample was blood. Source of these receptors: a male donor with papillary thyroid cancer or a benign thyroid nodule (not recorded which). Some clones in this sample may be carry-over from other donors' samples.

Judged by abundance, this clone is medium-sized. The J gene is TRBJ2-7, the V gene TRBV6-1, with 14 bases lining up with TRBD2. The CDR3 loop spans 14 amino acids. V dropped 8 bases and J dropped 0; count of bases not matched to a gene: 0. Per germline, CDR1 MNHNS and CDR2 SASEGT. The CDR3: CASGTSGSSYEQYF. Written as DNA, the CDR3 is TGTGCCAGCGGGACTAGCGGGAGCTCCTACGAGCAGTACTTC.

This clone was detected many times. This chain links TRBV24-1 with TRBJ2-3; the D gene is possibly TRBD1 (5 bases). CDR1 KGHDR and CDR2 SFDVKD come from the germline V gene. The CDR3 is made up of 16 amino acids. V was clipped by 4 bases and J by 3 bases, with 16 bases between them. The CDR3 DNA follows: TGTGCCACCAGTGACCGTCAAGTGGGGCGGACAGATACGCAGTATTTT. The encoded protein is CATSDRQVGRTDTQYF.

This clone was recorded at least ten times. This chain joins TRBV20-1 and TRBJ2-2; TRBD2 agrees at 8 bases. CDR1 and CDR2 from the germline V gene are DFQATT and SNEGSKA (reference sequence). V dropped 4 bases and J dropped 4; count of bases not matched to a gene: 5. This CDR3 spans 14 amino acids. For the CDR3, the DNA is TGCAGTGCTAAATTGGCGGGAGGCACCGGGGAGCTGTTTTTT. It encodes CSAKLAGGTGELFF.

This clone was seen ten or more times. V usage is TRBV10-3 and J usage is TRBJ1-5; D not resolved. The germline CDR1 and CDR2 sequences are ENHRY and SYGVKD. V lost 8 bases and J 0 bases, leaving 14 bases between the germline ends. The CDR3 loop spans 15 amino acids. The CDR3 DNA reads TGTGCCATCGGAGAAGGGCGGAATAGCAATCAGCCCCAGCATTTT. It encodes CAIGEGRNSNQPQHF.

The chain recombines TRBV9 with TRBJ1-2, with D possibly TRBD1 on 6 matching bases. V was shortened by 3 bases and J by 8 bases, with 26 bases between the two germline ends. CDR3 length: 17 residues. Germline lookup yields CDR1 SGDLS and CDR2 YYNGEE. The CDR3 coding sequence is TGTGCCAGCAGCGCCCTTGGGGCAGGGGTAGGATTTTGGGGCTACACCTTC. The encoded protein is CASSALGAGVGFWGYTF.

The CDR3 DNA sequence: TGTGCCAGCAGTGATCGACAGGGGGCGATAAATGAGCAGTTCTTC. Encoded protein: CASSDRQGAINEQFF. This sequence joins TRBV12-3 or TRBV12-4 and TRBJ2-1; 10 bases map to TRBD1. CDR3 length equals 15 residues. Trimming cost V 5 bases and J 7 bases; bases outside gene matches: 8.

Sample share makes this clone large. The chain couples TRBV6-5 to TRBJ2-2; D is perhaps TRBD1 (7 bases). Trimming shortened V by 0 bases and J by 5 bases, and 13 bases separated the two germline ends. There are 16 residues in the CDR3. Per the germline V gene, CDR1 is MNHEY and CDR2 is SVGAGI. DNA for the CDR3: TGTGCCAGCAGTTACTCGAGGGGGCGGGGAACCGGGGAGCTGTTTTTT. Amino acids: CASSYSRGRGTGELFF.

In this sample, this clone turned up many times. The chain has TRBV2 and TRBJ1-3; 10 bases agree with TRBD1. V trimming: 6 bases; J trimming: 4 bases; junction bases outside the gene matches: 9. This CDR3 comprises 16 residues. The germline V gene has CDR1 SNHLY and CDR2 FYNNEI. The CDR3 here is CASRPGQGTRGNTIYF. Written as DNA, the CDR3 is TGTGCCAGCAGACCGGGACAGGGGACGAGGGGAAACACCATATATTTT.

This clone was recorded many times. The gene calls are TRBV7-6 and TRBJ2-5, with D maybe TRBD2 (6 bases). V lost 1 base and J 0 bases, leaving 12 bases between the germline ends. This CDR3 is built from 16 residues. CDR1 and CDR2 from the germline V gene are SGHVS and FNYEAQ. CDR3 sequence reads: CASSLGVAANQETQYF. DNA for the CDR3: TGTGCCAGCAGCTTAGGGGTAGCGGCAAACCAAGAGACCCAGTACTTC.

This clone was seen only a few times. CDR3 sequence (DNA): TGTGCCAGCAGTTACGGGACTATAGTTCGAGATACGCAGTATTTT. Amino acid sequence: CASSYGTIVRDTQYF. The chain uses TRBV6-2 or TRBV6-3 and TRBJ2-3; 7 nucleotides match TRBD2. The CDR3 runs to 15 residues. CDR1 is MNHEY and CDR2 is SVGEGT in the germline V gene. Germline trimming cut 2 bases from V and 5 bases from J; bases unmatched to any gene: 7.

This clone was seen a single time. V is TRBV28 and J is TRBJ1-2; D ambiguous. The V end lost 3 bases, the J end lost 4 bases, and 15 bases lay between the germline ends. The germline CDR1 and CDR2 sequences are MDHEN and SYDVKM. This CDR3 has 15 amino acids. The CDR3 sequence: CASSLRCVAVYGYTF. The CDR3 DNA is TGTGCCAGCAGTTTGAGGTGTGTCGCGGTCTATGGCTACACCTTC.

The J gene is TRBJ1-3, the V gene TRBV5-1, with unresolved D. The CDR3 runs to 15 residues. V lost 2 bases, J lost 2 bases, and 11 bases lay in between. The germline gives CDR1 SGHRS, CDR2 YFSETQ. CDR3 nucleotides: TGCGCCAGCAGCTTTTTTGGGGAGCCTGGAAACACCATATATTTT. Amino acid sequence: CASSFFGEPGNTIYF.

This clone was counted many times. The chain is built from TRBV3-1 and TRBJ2-7, with D perhaps matching TRBD1 (5 bases). The CDR3 loop spans 13 amino acids. The V gene's germline CDR1 is LGHDT and CDR2 YNNKEL (reference sequence). V was cut by 3 bases and J by 0 bases, with 6 bases left in between. The CDR3 nucleotides are TGTGCCAGCAGCCAGCAGGGCTCCTACGAGCAGTACTTC. It translates to CASSQQGSYEQYF.

The rearrangement uses TRBV20-1 and TRBJ2-3; 10 nucleotides agree with TRBD1. Germline V lookup: CDR1 DFQATT, CDR2 SNEGSKA (reference sequence). This CDR3 spans 16 amino acids. V dropped 6 bases and J dropped 3; count of bases not matched to a gene: 12. The CDR3 reads CSATDRGIATTDTQYF. The DNA for the CDR3 is TGCAGTGCCACGGACAGGGGGATAGCGACGACAGATACGCAGTATTTT.

The chain recombines TRBV5-1 with TRBJ2-7; D call uncertain. The CDR3 loop spans 15 amino acids. V was clipped by 2 bases and J by 0 bases, with 12 bases between them. Germline-derived CDR1 and CDR2 are SGHRS and YFSETQ. The CDR3 region is CASSFLDGSSYEQYF. The CDR3 nucleotides read TGCGCCAGCAGCTTTCTGGACGGAAGCTCCTACGAGCAGTACTTC.

This clone was picked up a small number of times. The V and J genes are TRBV19 and TRBJ2-2; 8 nucleotides align to TRBD1. CDR3 size: 15 residues. Looked up from germline, CDR1 is LNHDA and CDR2 is SQIVND (reference sequence). V lost 3 bases to trimming and J lost 3 bases; unmatched junction nucleotides: 3. CDR3 loop: CASSMWGQDTGELFF. The CDR3 DNA sequence: TGTGCCAGTAGTATGTGGGGACAGGACACCGGGGAGCTGTTTTTT.